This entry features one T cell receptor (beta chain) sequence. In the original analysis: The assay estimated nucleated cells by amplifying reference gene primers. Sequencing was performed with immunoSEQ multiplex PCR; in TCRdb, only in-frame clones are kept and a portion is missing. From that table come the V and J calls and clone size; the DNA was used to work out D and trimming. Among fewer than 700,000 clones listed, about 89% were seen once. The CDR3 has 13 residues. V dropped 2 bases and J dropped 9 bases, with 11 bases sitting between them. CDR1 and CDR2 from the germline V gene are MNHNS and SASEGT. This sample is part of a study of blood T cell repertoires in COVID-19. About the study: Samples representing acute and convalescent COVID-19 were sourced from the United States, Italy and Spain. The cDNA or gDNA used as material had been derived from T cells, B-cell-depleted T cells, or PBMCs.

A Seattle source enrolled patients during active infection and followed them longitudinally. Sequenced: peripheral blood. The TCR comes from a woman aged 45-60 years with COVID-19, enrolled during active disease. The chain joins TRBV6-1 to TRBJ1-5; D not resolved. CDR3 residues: CASSESPFMPQHF. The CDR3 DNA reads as TGTGCCAGCAGTGAATCCCCATTCATGCCCCAGCATTTT.